This is a list of T cell receptor beta chains from one sample in a study of preoperative IRX-2 immunotherapy in early breast cancer. Method: immunoSEQ multiplex PCR; TCRdb's copy keeps in-frame clones and lacks some. Among about 62,000 clones listed, approximately 94% were seen once. Collection took place from a patient treated with IRX-2 immunotherapy. The receptors come from a human donor with breast cancer. Each CDR3 is given with its conserved first and last residue. A D gene is named only where the DNA matches it firmly. A row's size may be missing; if present it is once, few, many or a size class.

J,size,V,D,CDR3,DNA
TRBJ1-5,-,TRBV18,-,CASSPRQGEGNQPQHF,TGTGCCAGCTCACCTCGCCAGGGAGAAGGCAATCAGCCCCAGCATTTT
TRBJ2-1,-,TRBV15,-,CATSSRRFGGQYNEQFF,TGTGCCACCAGCAGTCGGCGCTTCGGCGGACAATACAATGAGCAGTTCTTC
TRBJ2-7,-,TRBV7-2,-,CASSGAGFVDEQYF,TGTGCCAGCAGCGGAGCAGGGTTTGTGGACGAGCAGTACTTC
TRBJ1-2,-,TRBV28,-,CASSKDIAGLYGYTF,TGTGCCAGCAGCAAGGACATTGCAGGACTCTATGGCTACACCTTC
TRBJ2-5,-,TRBV4-1,-,CASSQALLAGRQETQYF,TGCGCCAGCAGCCAAGCCCTACTTGCAGGCCGACAAGAGACCCAGTACTTC
TRBJ1-2,-,TRBV27,-,CASSEQGKSGYTF,TGTGCCAGCAGTGAACAGGGAAAGAGTGGCTACACCTTC
TRBJ2-6,once,TRBV27,TRBD1,CASSLGTGWANVLTF,TGTGCCAGCAGTTTAGGGACAGGGTGGGCCAACGTCCTGACTTTC
TRBJ2-1,-,TRBV7-3,TRBD2,CASSFSGGRYNEQFF,TGTGCCAGCAGCTTCAGCGGGGGGAGATACAATGAGCAGTTCTTC
TRBJ1-1,-,TRBV15,TRBD1,CATREGRQGYTEAFF,TGTGCCACCAGGGAAGGGAGACAGGGTTACACTGAAGCTTTCTTT
TRBJ1-2,-,TRBV19,TRBD1,CASSILPGTGGPPGYTF,TGTGCCAGTAGTATCTTACCAGGGACAGGGGGCCCTCCCGGCTACACCTTC
TRBJ2-1,-,TRBV18,-,CASSPFNGSSYNEQFF,TGTGCCAGCTCACCATTTAATGGGAGCTCCTACAATGAGCAGTTCTTC
TRBJ2-1,-,TRBV18,TRBD1,CASSPWTGGGSYNEQFF,TGTGCCAGCTCACCTTGGACAGGGGGAGGGTCCTACAATGAGCAGTTCTTC
TRBJ1-2,-,TRBV5-6,-,CASSLGADYGYTF,TGTGCCAGCAGCTTGGGGGCAGATTATGGCTACACCTTC
TRBJ2-6,-,TRBV5-5,-,CASSFGGESDSGANVLTF,TGTGCCAGCAGCTTTGGCGGGGAGTCTGACTCTGGGGCCAACGTCCTGACTTTC
TRBJ1-1,-,TRBV7-9,-,CASSFSVEAFF,TGTGCCAGCAGCTTCTCGGTTGAAGCTTTCTTT
TRBJ2-1,once,TRBV30,TRBD2,CAWRRLAGAFNEQFF,TGTGCCTGGAGGAGGTTAGCGGGAGCCTTCAATGAGCAGTTCTTC
TRBJ2-3,-,TRBV19,TRBD2,CASRGRGDTQYF,TGTGCCAGTAGGGGGAGGGGAGATACGCAGTATTTT
TRBJ1-2,-,TRBV11-2,-,CASSLFPETYGYTF,TGTGCCAGCAGCTTATTCCCGGAGACCTATGGCTACACCTTC
TRBJ1-3,-,TRBV19,-,CASNLWAGKSGNTIYF,TGTGCCAGTAACCTGTGGGCAGGGAAATCTGGAAACACCATATATTTT
TRBJ2-7,-,TRBV13,-,CASSNTAGHDEQYF,TGTGCCAGCAGCAACACCGCGGGGCATGACGAGCAGTACTTC
TRBJ1-3,-,TRBV19,-,CASSHRGSGNTIYF,TGTGCCAGTAGCCATCGGGGCTCTGGAAACACCATATATTTT
TRBJ1-2,-,TRBV29-1,-,CSVELSPGYGYTF,TGCAGCGTTGAGTTGTCGCCGGGCTATGGCTACACCTTC
TRBJ1-2,-,TRBV19,TRBD1,CASSTDRVNGYTF,TGTGCCAGTAGTACCGACAGGGTAAATGGCTACACCTTC
TRBJ2-5,-,TRBV7-9,-,CASSFRDLEYQETQYF,TGTGCCAGCAGCTTCCGGGACTTAGAGTACCAAGAGACCCAGTACTTC
TRBJ2-3,-,TRBV5-1,TRBD2,CASSLSLAGRADTQYF,TGCGCCAGCAGCTTGTCACTAGCGGGAAGGGCAGATACGCAGTATTTT
TRBJ1-5,once,TRBV28,-,CASSFFGQPQHF,TGTGCCAGCAGTTTTTTCGGTCAGCCCCAGCATTTT
TRBJ2-3,-,TRBV4-2,-,CASSQDLSSTDTQYF,TGTGCCAGCAGCCAAGACCTCTCCTCCACAGATACGCAGTATTTT
TRBJ2-3,-,TRBV2,TRBD2,CAIWGRGRTDTQYF,TGTGCCATCTGGGGGAGGGGACGCACAGATACGCAGTATTTT
TRBJ2-3,-,TRBV28,-,CATVGKSTDTQYF,TGTGCCACCGTGGGCAAAAGCACAGATACGCAGTATTTT
TRBJ2-1,-,TRBV7-3,-,CASSLTRRERRGEQFF,TGTGCCAGCAGCTTAACTCGCAGGGAGAGACGGGGTGAGCAGTTCTTC
TRBJ1-3,once,TRBV18,-,CASSGQPLVSGNTIYF,TGTGCCAGCTCCGGACAGCCTCTCGTCTCTGGAAACACCATATATTTT
TRBJ2-5,-,TRBV5-4,-,CASSLRGRAGETQYF,TGTGCCAGCAGCTTGAGGGGCAGGGCGGGAGAGACCCAGTACTTC
TRBJ2-7,-,TRBV5-8,TRBD1,CASSPTGAAFHEQYF,TGTGCCAGCAGCCCCACAGGGGCGGCCTTCCACGAGCAGTACTTC
TRBJ1-1,-,TRBV19,-,CASSIGGGNTEAFF,TGTGCCAGTAGTATTGGTGGTGGAAACACTGAAGCTTTCTTT
TRBJ2-7,-,TRBV5-1,-,CASSWDSYEQYF,TGCGCCAGCAGCTGGGACTCCTACGAGCAGTACTTC
TRBJ2-7,-,TRBV28,TRBD1,CASSLPGTGSYEQYF,TGTGCCAGCAGTTTACCCGGGACAGGGTCCTACGAGCAGTACTTC
TRBJ2-1,-,TRBV5-1,-,CASSLVTTRPYNEQFF,TGCGCCAGCAGCTTGGTAACAACCCGACCCTACAATGAGCAGTTCTTC
TRBJ2-5,-,TRBV10-1,-,CAISLFPQETQYF,TGCGCCATCTCTCTATTCCCACAAGAGACCCAGTACTTC
TRBJ2-1,-,TRBV7-2,TRBD2,CASSWVGAGDSYNEQFF,TGTGCCAGCAGCTGGGTGGGAGCGGGGGACTCCTACAATGAGCAGTTCTTC
TRBJ2-1,-,TRBV6-5,TRBD2,CASSYRGRAQAQFF,TGTGCCAGCAGTTACAGAGGGAGGGCCCAGGCGCAGTTCTTC
TRBJ2-1,-,TRBV7-2,-,CASSLDLSNNEQFF,TGTGCCAGCAGCCTGGATCTGAGTAACAATGAGCAGTTCTTC
TRBJ2-7,once,TRBV28,TRBD2,CASRTSGYLFYEQYF,TGTGCCAGCAGGACTAGCGGCTATTTGTTCTACGAGCAGTACTTC
TRBJ2-1,-,TRBV5-1,TRBD1,CASTDRGNFYEQFF,TGCGCCAGCACAGACAGGGGCAATTTCTATGAGCAGTTCTTC
TRBJ2-7,-,TRBV18,-,CASSRGGGTYEQYF,TGTGCCAGCTCACGAGGCGGAGGGACCTACGAGCAGTACTTC
TRBJ1-4,-,TRBV5-6,-,CASSLLGATNEKLFF,TGTGCCAGCAGCCTGTTGGGGGCAACTAATGAAAAACTGTTTTTT
TRBJ1-5,-,TRBV19,-,CASSIVSQPQHF,TGTGCCAGTAGTATAGTCAGCCAGCCCCAGCATTTT